This T cell receptor beta chain was obtained from a study of blood T cell repertoires in COVID-19. The V end lost 2 bases, the J end lost 2 bases, and 9 bases lay between the germline ends. CDR1 and CDR2 (germline): MDHEN, SYDVKM. The CDR3 contains 14 residues. Using immunoSEQ multiplex PCR, the repertoire was profiled, and TCRdb retains in-frame clones only, with some absent. Here the sample spans nearly 55,000 clones, 85% to 90% being singletons. The V and J genes are TRBV28 and TRBJ1-1; tentatively, D is TRBD1 (6 bases). The TCR sequence derives from an older man with active COVID-19. The sequenced material came from peripheral blood. CDR3 sequence (DNA): TGTGCCAGCAGTTTAGGGACACCTAACACTGAAGCTTTCTTT. Translated, it gives CASSLGTPNTEAFF.